These 12 T cell receptor beta chains were sequenced from one sample in a study of CD8 T cells in ankylosing spondylitis. General study points: It appeared that ankylosing spondylitis blood was characterized by a TCR beta motif of about eight highly homologous variants.

TCRdb re-analysed the 5' RACE reads in MiXCR, keeping a single row per CDR3 protein. The table includes around 490,000 distinct CDR3 sequences, approximately 5% detected once. These receptors lack a known antigen. The material sequenced was blood, either unsorted or a sorted T cell fraction (not recorded which). The receptors were sampled from a male donor with ankylosing spondylitis.

This clonotype was observed at least ten times. This rearrangement joins TRBV3-1 to TRBJ1-3, with D possibly TRBD1 on 6 matching bases. V was trimmed by 4 bases and J by 9 bases, leaving 13 bases between them. The germline V gene encodes CDR1 LGHDT and CDR2 YNNKEL (reference sequence). The CDR3 runs 13 residues. The CDR3 protein is CASSPSQGSTIYF. The CDR3 DNA follows: TGTGCCAGCAGCCCATCACAGGGCAGCACCATATATTTT.

In its sample, this clonotype was seen many times. This sequence joins TRBV13 and TRBJ1-1; D is possibly TRBD1 (6 bases). Germline V lookup: CDR1 PRHDT, CDR2 FYEKMQ (reference sequence). V dropped 6 bases and J dropped 0 bases, with 23 bases sitting between them. This CDR3 region has 18 residues. Here the CDR3 reads CASSAYRASGLVNTEAFF. DNA of the CDR3: TGTGCCAGCAGTGCTTACAGGGCTTCGGGACTGGTGAACACTGAAGCTTTCTTT.

This clonotype was picked up a small number of times. The rearrangement joins TRBV4-2 to TRBJ2-1; 9 bases agree with TRBD2. Germline V lookup: CDR1 LGHNA, CDR2 YNFKEQ. This CDR3 has 17 residues. The V and J ends lost 0 bases and 12 bases, in that order; junction bases with no gene match: 15. The CDR3 spells CASSQDYSGGLPGGQFF. The DNA of the CDR3 is TGTGCCAGCAGCCAAGATTACAGCGGGGGGTTGCCGGGCGGGCAGTTCTTC.

Only a few counts were recorded for this clonotype. This rearrangement joins TRBV29-1 to TRBJ2-1, with 16 positions matching TRBD2. With V trimmed by 6 bases and J by 1 base, 3 bases remained unmatched. CDR1 and CDR2 (germline): SQVTM, ANQGSEA. This CDR3 is 16 amino acids long. CDR3 nucleotides: TGCAGCGTGGGACTAGCGGGAGGGGGGTCCTACAATGAGCAGTTCTTC. Protein product: CSVGLAGGGSYNEQFF.

This clonotype has ten or more counts. The chain links TRBV28 to TRBJ1-2, with no clear D. Germline V CDR1 and CDR2: MDHEN, SYDVKM. Between the trimmed V and J ends, which lost 6 bases and 7 bases, there was a span of 18 bases. This CDR3 comprises 14 residues. The CDR3 spells CASSSWAEGGGYTF. CDR3 in DNA: TGTGCCAGCAGCTCCTGGGCAGAGGGAGGTGGCTACACCTTC.

At least ten counts were recorded for this clonotype. DNA of the CDR3: TGTGCCAGCAGCTTCAGGGAATCACAGCCCCAGCATTTT. Its protein product is CASSFRESQPQHF. V is TRBV7-2 and J is TRBJ1-5; TRBD1 is a possible D gene (5 bases). The CDR3 runs to 13 residues. V was clipped by 3 bases and J by 7 bases, with 10 bases between them. Germline CDR1 and CDR2: SGHTA and FQGNSA.

The table lists this clonotype with many counts. The V call is TRBV7-2, the J call TRBJ2-1, with 9 bases identical to TRBD2. The CDR3 consists of 14 residues. Germline CDR1 is SGHTA and CDR2 is FQGNSA. V lost 3 bases and J lost 10; bases outside the gene matches: 7. This chain's CDR3 is CASSFGTSSKEQFF. CDR3 bases: TGTGCCAGCAGCTTCGGGACTAGCTCGAAAGAGCAGTTCTTC.

In its sample, this clonotype was seen many times. V usage is TRBV7-8 and J usage is TRBJ1-2; no clear D. The CDR3 extends over 11 amino acids. Per the germline V gene, CDR1 is SGHVS and CDR2 is FQNEAQ. Trimming removed 5 bases from V and 6 bases from J, with 7 bases in between. As DNA, the CDR3 is TGTGCCAGCAGCCCGATCGATGGCTACACCTTC. It specifies CASSPIDGYTF.

Ten or more counts support this clonotype. This rearrangement joins TRBV7-3 to TRBJ2-1; TRBD2 agrees at 10 bases. Germline CDR1 and CDR2: SGHTA and FQGTGA. This CDR3 has 15 residues. V gave up 3 bases and J gave up 10 bases; unmatched junction bases: 9. The CDR3, as DNA: TGTGCCAGCAGCTTCCTCGGGACTAGCGTCTACGAGCAGTTCTTC. This encodes CASSFLGTSVYEQFF.

Ten or more counts support this clonotype. The CDR3 nucleotides are TGTGCCAGCAGTTCCTACGGGACAGGTGCCGGCTACACCTTC. Translated, it gives CASSSYGTGAGYTF. The genes are TRBV6-5 and TRBJ1-2; 8 positions match TRBD1. Per germline, CDR1 MNHEY and CDR2 SVGAGI. The CDR3 runs to 14 residues. Trimming cost V 4 bases and J 8 bases; bases outside gene matches: 9.

In this sample, this clonotype turned up many times. V and J are TRBV10-2 and TRBJ1-2; D gene uncertain. Per germline, CDR1 WSHSY and CDR2 SAAADI. The CDR3 extends over 15 amino acids. V dropped 7 bases and J dropped 5 bases, with 20 bases sitting between them. As DNA, the CDR3 is TGCGCCAGCAAAAAGGAAGGCTCGGGCACTTATGGCTACACCTTC. This codes for CASKKEGSGTYGYTF.

This clonotype was seen ten or more times. The chain links TRBV10-3 to TRBJ2-1, with 8 bases that match TRBD2. The CDR3 sequence is 13 residues long. Germline V gene data show CDR1 as ENHRY and CDR2 as SYGVKD. V was clipped by 6 bases and J by 7 bases; unmatched bases: 5. The CDR3 DNA reads TGTGCCATCAGCCCCCCGGGGGGGAATGAGCAGTTCTTC. This sequence encodes CAISPPGGNEQFF.